This paragraph reports one T cell receptor beta chain. Per the original methods: Counts of nucleated cells, estimated from reference gene primer amplification, were obtained. Sequencing was performed with immunoSEQ multiplex PCR; in TCRdb, only in-frame clones are kept and a portion is missing. For V, J and clone size, that table is used; D and trimming come from the DNA. The profile shows fewer than 350,000 clones, 80% to 95% of them singletons. The data were obtained in a study of blood T cell repertoires in COVID-19. Study-wide background: Acute-phase and convalescent COVID-19 samples originated in the United States, Italy and Spain.

J gave up 8 bases and V 1 base, and 2 bases lay outside the gene matches. Germline V lookup: CDR1 SEHNR, CDR2 FQNEAQ (reference sequence). This CDR3 spans 13 amino acids. Sequencing used peripheral blood. The chain couples TRBV7-9 to TRBJ1-2; 9 bases match TRBD1. The receptor comes from a woman in her twenties or thirties with COVID-19, enrolled during active disease. In nucleotides, the CDR3 is TGTGCCAGCAGCTTAGACAGGGGGCAGGGCTACACCTTC. It encodes CASSLDRGQGYTF.